This T cell receptor beta chain was identified in a study of blood T cell repertoires in COVID-19. The wider study: Samples taken during acute and convalescent COVID-19 were collected in the United States, Italy and Spain.

Sequenced by immunoSEQ multiplex PCR; TCRdb stores in-frame clones only, minus some. The sample lists around 360,000 clones, approximately 84% occurring once. The CDR3 loop spans 13 amino acids. V was shortened by 4 bases and J by 5 bases, with 11 bases between the two germline ends. Per germline, CDR1 MNHNY and CDR2 SVGAGI (reference sequence). What was sequenced was PBMCs or T cells enriched from blood (not recorded which). J is TRBJ1-1 and V is TRBV6-6; D might be TRBD1 (6 bases). This clonotype originated in a woman younger than 45 who had recovered from COVID-19. The CDR3 loop reads CASSLQGETEAFF. DNA for the CDR3: TGTGCCAGCAGTTTACAGGGTGAAACTGAAGCTTTCTTT.